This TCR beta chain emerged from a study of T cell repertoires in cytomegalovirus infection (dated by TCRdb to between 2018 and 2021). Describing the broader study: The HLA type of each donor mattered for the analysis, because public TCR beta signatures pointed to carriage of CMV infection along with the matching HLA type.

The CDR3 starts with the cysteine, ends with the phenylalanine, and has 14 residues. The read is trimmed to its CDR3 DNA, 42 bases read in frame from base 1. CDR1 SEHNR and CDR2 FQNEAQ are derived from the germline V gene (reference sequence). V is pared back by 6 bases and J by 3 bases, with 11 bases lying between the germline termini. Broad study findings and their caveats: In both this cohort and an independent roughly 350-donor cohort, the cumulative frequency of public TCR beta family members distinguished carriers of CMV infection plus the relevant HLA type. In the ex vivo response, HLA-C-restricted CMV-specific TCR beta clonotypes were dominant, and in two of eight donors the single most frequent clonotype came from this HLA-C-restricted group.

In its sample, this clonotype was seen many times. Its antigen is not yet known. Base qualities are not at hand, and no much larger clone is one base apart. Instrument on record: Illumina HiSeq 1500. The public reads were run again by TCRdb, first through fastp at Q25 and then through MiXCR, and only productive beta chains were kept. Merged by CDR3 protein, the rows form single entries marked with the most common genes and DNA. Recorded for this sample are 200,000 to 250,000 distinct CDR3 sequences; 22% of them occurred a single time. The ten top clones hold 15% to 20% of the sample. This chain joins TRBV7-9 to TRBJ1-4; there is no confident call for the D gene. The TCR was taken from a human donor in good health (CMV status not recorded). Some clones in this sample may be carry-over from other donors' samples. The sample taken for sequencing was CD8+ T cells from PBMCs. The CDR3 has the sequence CASSPRGSNEKLFF. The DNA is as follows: TGTGCCAGCAGTCCCCGGGGATCTAATGAAAAACTGTTTTTT.